This is a list of T cell receptor beta chains from one sample in a study of CD8 T cells in ankylosing spondylitis. TCRdb called the 5' RACE reads again in MiXCR, with one record for every CDR3 protein. The table lists a few hundred thousand distinct CDR3 sequences, about a fifth of them singletons, with roughly 3.6% in the top ten. Material: blood, either unsorted or a sorted T cell fraction (not recorded which). All receptors derive from a female donor with ankylosing spondylitis or in good health (not recorded which). Each CDR3 is given with its conserved first and last residue. D genes are given only for firm matches. Expanded clones are given a class, and other clones once, few, many or no size at all.

TRBV29-1	few	-	TRBJ1-1	CSVEGRMVTEAFF	TGCAGCGTTGAGGGACGGATGGTCACTGAAGCTTTCTTT
TRBV29-1	many	-	TRBJ1-2	CSVAKDRTNYGYTF	TGCAGCGTTGCTAAGGACAGAACTAACTATGGCTACACCTTC
TRBV20-1	-	-	TRBJ2-3	CSARFDTQYF	TGCAGTGCTAGATTCGATACGCAGTATTTT
TRBV12-3/TRBV12-4	many	TRBD2	TRBJ2-3	CASSRAGGVGDTQYF	TGTGCCAGCAGCCGAGCGGGAGGGGTAGGAGATACGCAGTATTTT
TRBV28	-	TRBD1	TRBJ2-1	CASSLLGQRNNEQFF	TGTGCCAGCAGTTTACTGGGACAGAGAAACAATGAGCAGTTCTTC
TRBV15	many	TRBD2	TRBJ2-1	CATSSDLRTSELFGGQFF	TGTGCCACCAGCAGCGATCTAAGGACTAGCGAACTCTTTGGAGGGCAGTTCTTC
TRBV10-3	many	-	TRBJ2-7	CAISGTGEQYF	TGTGCCATCAGTGGAACAGGGGAGCAGTACTTC
TRBV12-3/TRBV12-4	-	TRBD2	TRBJ2-1	CASTPWGGEQFF	TGTGCCAGCACTCCCTGGGGGGGGGAGCAGTTCTTC
TRBV28	-	TRBD1	TRBJ2-1	CASSSPRGRPEQFF	TGTGCCAGCAGTTCCCCCAGGGGGCGCCCAGAGCAGTTCTTC
TRBV12-3/TRBV12-4	many	-	TRBJ2-6	CASSLMGTGANVLTF	TGTGCCAGCAGTTTGATGGGTACTGGGGCCAACGTCCTGACTTTC
TRBV10-3	many	-	TRBJ2-2	CAIRGRDTGELFF	TGTGCCATACGTGGGCGGGACACCGGGGAGCTGTTTTTT
TRBV4-2	-	TRBD2	TRBJ2-1	CASSQEPTSGRAEEQFF	TGTGCCAGCAGCCAAGAACCTACTAGCGGGAGGGCCGAGGAGCAGTTCTTC
TRBV29-1	few	-	TRBJ2-3	CSLRGPTTSSTDTQYF	TGCAGCTTACGAGGTCCGACTACTTCTAGCACAGATACGCAGTATTTT
TRBV7-8	few	-	TRBJ2-6	CASSLEVGLGSGANVLTF	TGTGCCAGCAGCTTAGAGGTGGGGTTGGGCTCTGGGGCCAACGTCCTGACTTTC
TRBV29-1	-	TRBD2	TRBJ2-1	CSVAGGGNSYNEQFF	TGCAGCGTTGCCGGCGGGGGAAACTCCTACAATGAGCAGTTCTTC
TRBV7-2	few	TRBD1	TRBJ2-7	CASSLVGQVFYEQYF	TGTGCCAGCAGCTTAGTAGGACAGGTTTTCTACGAGCAGTACTTC
TRBV5-1	many	-	TRBJ2-7	CASSPLDNPYEQYF	TGCGCCAGCAGCCCCCTCGACAACCCCTACGAGCAGTACTTC
TRBV7-2	-	-	TRBJ1-1	CASSRTPTEAFF	TGTGCCAGCAGCCGAACGCCCACTGAAGCTTTCTTT
TRBV3-1	-	-	TRBJ2-5	CASSQGGLPGETQYF	TGTGCCAGCAGCCAAGGGGGGCTCCCGGGGGAGACCCAGTACTTC
TRBV4-3	few	-	TRBJ1-1	CASSQENGPMVAFF	TGCGCCAGCAGCCAAGAGAACGGACCCATGGTCGCTTTCTTT